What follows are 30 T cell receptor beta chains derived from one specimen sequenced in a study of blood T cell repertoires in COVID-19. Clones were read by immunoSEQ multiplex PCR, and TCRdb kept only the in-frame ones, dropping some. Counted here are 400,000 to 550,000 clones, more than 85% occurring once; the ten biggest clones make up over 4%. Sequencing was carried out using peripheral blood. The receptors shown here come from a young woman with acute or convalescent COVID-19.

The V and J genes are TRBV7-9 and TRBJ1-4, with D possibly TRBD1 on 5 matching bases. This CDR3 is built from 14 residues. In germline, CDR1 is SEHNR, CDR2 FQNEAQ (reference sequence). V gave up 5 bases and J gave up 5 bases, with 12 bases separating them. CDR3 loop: CASSVDRTNEKLFF. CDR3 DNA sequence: TGTGCCAGCAGCGTCGACAGAACCAATGAAAAACTGTTTTTT. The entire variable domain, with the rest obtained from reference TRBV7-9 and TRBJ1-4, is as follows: DTGVSQNPRHKITKRGQNVTFRCDPISEHNRLYWYRQTLGQGPEFLTYFQNEAQLEKSRLLSDRFSAERPKGSFSTLEIQRTEQGDSAMYLCASSVDRTNEKLFFGSGTQLSVL.

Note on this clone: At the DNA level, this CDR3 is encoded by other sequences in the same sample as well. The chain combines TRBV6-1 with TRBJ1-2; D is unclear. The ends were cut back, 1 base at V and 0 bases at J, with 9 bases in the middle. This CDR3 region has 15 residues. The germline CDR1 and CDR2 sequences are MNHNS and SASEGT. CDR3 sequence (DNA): TGTGCCAGCAGTGAAGACAGAAGAGCTAACTATGGCTACACCTTC. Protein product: CASSEDRRANYGYTF.

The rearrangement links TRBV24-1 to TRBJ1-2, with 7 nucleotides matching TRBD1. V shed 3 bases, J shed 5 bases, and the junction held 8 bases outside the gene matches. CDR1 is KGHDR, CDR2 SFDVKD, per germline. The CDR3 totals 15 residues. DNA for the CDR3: TGTGCCACCAGTGATAGACAGGGAAAGGATTATGGCTACACCTTC. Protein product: CATSDRQGKDYGYTF.

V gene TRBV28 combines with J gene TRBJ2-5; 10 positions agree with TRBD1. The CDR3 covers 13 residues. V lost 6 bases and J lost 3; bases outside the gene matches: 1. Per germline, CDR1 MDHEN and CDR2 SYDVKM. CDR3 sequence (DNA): TGTGCCAGCAGCGGGACAGGGGAAGAGACCCAGTACTTC. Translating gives CASSGTGEETQYF.

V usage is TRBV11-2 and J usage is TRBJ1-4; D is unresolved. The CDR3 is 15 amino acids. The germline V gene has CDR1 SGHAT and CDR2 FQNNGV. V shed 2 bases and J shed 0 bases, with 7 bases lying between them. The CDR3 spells CASSLMSTTNEKLFF. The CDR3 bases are TGTGCCAGCAGCTTAATGTCAACAACTAATGAAAAACTGTTTTTT.

The CDR3 spells CASSFAGTGGYTF. The DNA of the CDR3 is TGTGCCAGCAGTTTCGCGGGGACCGGCGGCTACACCTTC. The chain employs TRBV27 and TRBJ1-2, with D perhaps TRBD1 (5 bases). The CDR3 length is 13 residues. CDR1 and CDR2 (germline): MNHEY, SMNVEV (reference sequence). V was clipped by 3 bases and J by 8 bases, with 13 bases between them.

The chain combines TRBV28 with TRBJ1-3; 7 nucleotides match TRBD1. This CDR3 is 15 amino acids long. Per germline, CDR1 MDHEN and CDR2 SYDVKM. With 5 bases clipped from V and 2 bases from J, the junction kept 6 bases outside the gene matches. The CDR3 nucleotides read TGTGCCAGCAGTACTAGGACAGGAACTGGAAACACCATATATTTT. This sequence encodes CASSTRTGTGNTIYF.

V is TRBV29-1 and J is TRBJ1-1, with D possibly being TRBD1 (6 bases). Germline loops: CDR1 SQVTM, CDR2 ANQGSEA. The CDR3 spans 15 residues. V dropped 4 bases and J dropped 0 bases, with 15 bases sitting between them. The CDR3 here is CSVGPAGQMNTEAFF. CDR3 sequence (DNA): TGCAGCGTTGGGCCTGCCGGACAGATGAACACTGAAGCTTTCTTT.

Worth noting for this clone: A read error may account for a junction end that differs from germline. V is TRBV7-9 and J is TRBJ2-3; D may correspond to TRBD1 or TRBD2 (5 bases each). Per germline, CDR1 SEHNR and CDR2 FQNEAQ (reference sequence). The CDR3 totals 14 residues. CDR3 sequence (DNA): TGTGCCAGCAGCCTAGCCAGGGATAAAGATACGCAGTATTTT. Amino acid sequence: CASSLARDKDTQYF.

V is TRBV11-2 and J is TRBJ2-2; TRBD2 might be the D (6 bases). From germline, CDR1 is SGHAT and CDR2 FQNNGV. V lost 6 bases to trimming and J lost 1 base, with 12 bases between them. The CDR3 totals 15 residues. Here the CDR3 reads CASRGGRENTGELFF. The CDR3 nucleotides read TGTGCCAGCAGGGGAGGCAGGGAGAACACCGGGGAGCTGTTTTTT. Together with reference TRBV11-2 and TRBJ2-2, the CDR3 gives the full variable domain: EAGVAQSPRYKIIEKRQSVAFWCNPISGHATLYWYQQILGQGPKLLIQFQNNGVVDDSQLPKDRFSAERLKGVDSTLKIQPAKLEDSAVYLCASRGGRENTGELFFGEGSRLTVL.

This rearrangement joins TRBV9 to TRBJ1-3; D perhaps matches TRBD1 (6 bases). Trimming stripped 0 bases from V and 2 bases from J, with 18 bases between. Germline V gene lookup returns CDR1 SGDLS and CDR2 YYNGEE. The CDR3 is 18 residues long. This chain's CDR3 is CASSVDVGGSATGNTIYF. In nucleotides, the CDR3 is TGTGCCAGCAGCGTAGACGTTGGGGGCAGCGCAACTGGAAACACCATATATTTT.

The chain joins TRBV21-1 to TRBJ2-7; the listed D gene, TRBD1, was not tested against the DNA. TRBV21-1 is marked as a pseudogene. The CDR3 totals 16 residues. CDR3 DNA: TGTGCCAGCAGCGCGGAATGGGACAGGAACCCCTACGAGCAGTACTTC. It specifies CASSAEWDRNPYEQYF.

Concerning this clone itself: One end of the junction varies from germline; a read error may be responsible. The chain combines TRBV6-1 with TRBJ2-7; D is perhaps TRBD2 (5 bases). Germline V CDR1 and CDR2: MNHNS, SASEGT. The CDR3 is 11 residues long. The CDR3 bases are TGTGCCAGCAGTGAAGTTCATCCCGGGGACTTC. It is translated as CASSEVHPGDF.

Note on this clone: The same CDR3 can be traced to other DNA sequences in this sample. CDR3 in amino acids: CASSPPGDNEQFF. CDR3 DNA: TGTGCCAGCTCACCACCTGGAGACAATGAGCAGTTCTTC. The genes are TRBV18 and TRBJ2-1, with D uncertain. The length of the CDR3 is 13 residues. The V and J ends lost 0 bases and 5 bases respectively, with 5 bases between them. Germline V gene lookup returns CDR1 KGHSH and CDR2 LQKENI.

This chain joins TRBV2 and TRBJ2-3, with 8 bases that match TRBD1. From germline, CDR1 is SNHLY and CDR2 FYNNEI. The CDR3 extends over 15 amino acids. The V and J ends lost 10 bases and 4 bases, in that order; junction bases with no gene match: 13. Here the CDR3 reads CATTTTDRVADTQYF. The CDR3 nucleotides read TGTGCCACTACCACCACGGACAGGGTAGCAGATACGCAGTATTTT.

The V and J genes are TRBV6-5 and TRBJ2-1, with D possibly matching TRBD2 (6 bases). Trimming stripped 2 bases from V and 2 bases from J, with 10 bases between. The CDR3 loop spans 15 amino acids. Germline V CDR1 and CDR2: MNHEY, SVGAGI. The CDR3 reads CASSYGRGPYNEQFF. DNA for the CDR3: TGTGCCAGCAGTTACGGGCGGGGCCCCTACAATGAGCAGTTCTTC.

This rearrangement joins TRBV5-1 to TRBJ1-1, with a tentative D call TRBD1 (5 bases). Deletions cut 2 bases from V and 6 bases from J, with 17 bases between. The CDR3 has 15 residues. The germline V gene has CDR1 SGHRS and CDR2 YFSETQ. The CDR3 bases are TGCGCCAGCAGCTTCTCCCTGGCACCGGGGGCTGAAGCTTTCTTT. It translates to CASSFSLAPGAEAFF. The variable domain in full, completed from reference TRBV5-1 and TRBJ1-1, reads KAGVTQTPRYLIKTRGQQVTLSCSPISGHRSVSWYQQTPGQGLQFLFEYFSETQRNKGNFPGRFSGRQFSNSRSEMNVSTLELGDSALYLCASSFSLAPGAEAFFGQGTRLTVV.

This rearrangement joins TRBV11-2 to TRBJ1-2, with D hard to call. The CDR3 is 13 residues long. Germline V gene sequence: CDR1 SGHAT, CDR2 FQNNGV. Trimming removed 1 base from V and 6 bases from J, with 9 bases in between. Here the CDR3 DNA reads TGTGCCAGCAGCTTAGGGGCTCACAATGGCTACACCTTC. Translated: CASSLGAHNGYTF.

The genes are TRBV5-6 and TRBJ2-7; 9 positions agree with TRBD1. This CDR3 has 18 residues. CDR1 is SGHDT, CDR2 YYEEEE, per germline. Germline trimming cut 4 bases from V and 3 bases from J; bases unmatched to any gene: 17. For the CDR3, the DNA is TGTGCCAGCAGCCCACCGGGACAGGGTAACTTGTTTGGCTACGAGCAGTACTTC. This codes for CASSPPGQGNLFGYEQYF.

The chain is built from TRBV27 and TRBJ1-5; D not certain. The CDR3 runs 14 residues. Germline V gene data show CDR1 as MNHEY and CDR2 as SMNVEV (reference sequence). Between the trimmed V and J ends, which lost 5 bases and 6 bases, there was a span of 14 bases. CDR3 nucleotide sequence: TGTGCCAGCAGTCCCGGGAGGAGTAGTCAGCCCCAGCATTTT. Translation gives CASSPGRSSQPQHF.

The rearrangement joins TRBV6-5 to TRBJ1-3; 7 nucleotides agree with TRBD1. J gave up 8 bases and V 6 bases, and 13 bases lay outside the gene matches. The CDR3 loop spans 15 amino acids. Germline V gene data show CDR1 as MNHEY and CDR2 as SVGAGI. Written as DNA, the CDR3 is TGTGCCAGCAGGGCCCAGACAGGGCAGCAATACACCATATATTTT. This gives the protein CASRAQTGQQYTIYF.

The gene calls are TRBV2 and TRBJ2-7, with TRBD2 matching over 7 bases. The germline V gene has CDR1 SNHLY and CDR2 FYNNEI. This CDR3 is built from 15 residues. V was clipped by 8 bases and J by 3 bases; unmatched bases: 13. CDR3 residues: CASSPLGRANYEQYF. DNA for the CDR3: TGTGCCAGCTCACCCCTGGGGAGGGCTAACTACGAGCAGTACTTC.

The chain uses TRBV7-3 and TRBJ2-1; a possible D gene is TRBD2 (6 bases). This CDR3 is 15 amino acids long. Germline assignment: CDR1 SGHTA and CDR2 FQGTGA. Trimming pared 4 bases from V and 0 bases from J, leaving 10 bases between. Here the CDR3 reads CASSSGLLSYNEQFF. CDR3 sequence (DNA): TGTGCCAGCAGCTCGGGACTCCTCTCCTACAATGAGCAGTTCTTC.

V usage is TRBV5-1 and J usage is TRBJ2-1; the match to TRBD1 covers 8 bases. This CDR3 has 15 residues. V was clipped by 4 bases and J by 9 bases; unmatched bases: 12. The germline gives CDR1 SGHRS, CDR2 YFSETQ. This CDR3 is CASSPGTGPWGEQFF. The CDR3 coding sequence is TGCGCCAGCAGCCCCGGGACAGGCCCTTGGGGTGAGCAGTTCTTC.

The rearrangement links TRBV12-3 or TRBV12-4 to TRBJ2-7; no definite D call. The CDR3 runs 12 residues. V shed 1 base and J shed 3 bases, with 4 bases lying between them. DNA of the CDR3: TGTGCCAGCAGTTTAGTTATCTACGAGCAGTACTTC. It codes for CASSLVIYEQYF.

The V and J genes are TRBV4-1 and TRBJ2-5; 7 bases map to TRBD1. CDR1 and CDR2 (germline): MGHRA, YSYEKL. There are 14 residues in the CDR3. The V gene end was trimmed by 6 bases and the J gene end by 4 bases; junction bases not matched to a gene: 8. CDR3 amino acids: CASSQVRGIETQYF. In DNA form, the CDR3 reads TGCGCCAGCAGTCAGGTCAGGGGGATAGAGACCCAGTACTTC.

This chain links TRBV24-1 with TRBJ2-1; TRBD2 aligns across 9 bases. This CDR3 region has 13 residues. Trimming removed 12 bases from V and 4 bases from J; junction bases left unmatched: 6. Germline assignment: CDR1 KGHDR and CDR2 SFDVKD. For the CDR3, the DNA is TGTGCCGTGAGCGGGGGGCCTTACAATGAGCAGTTCTTC. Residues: CAVSGGPYNEQFF.

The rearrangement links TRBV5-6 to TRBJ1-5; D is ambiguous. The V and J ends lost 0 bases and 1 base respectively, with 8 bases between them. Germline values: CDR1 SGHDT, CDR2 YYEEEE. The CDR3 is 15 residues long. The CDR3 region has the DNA TGTGCCAGCAGCTTGGGACCTAGGAGCAATCAGCCCCAGCATTTT. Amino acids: CASSLGPRSNQPQHF.

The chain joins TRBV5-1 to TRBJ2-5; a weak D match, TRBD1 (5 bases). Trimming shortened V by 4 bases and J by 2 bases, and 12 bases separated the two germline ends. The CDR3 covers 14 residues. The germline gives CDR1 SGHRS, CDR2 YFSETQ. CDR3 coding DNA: TGCGCCAGCAGCCCCGACAGCGAACAAGAGACCCAGTACTTC. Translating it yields CASSPDSEQETQYF.

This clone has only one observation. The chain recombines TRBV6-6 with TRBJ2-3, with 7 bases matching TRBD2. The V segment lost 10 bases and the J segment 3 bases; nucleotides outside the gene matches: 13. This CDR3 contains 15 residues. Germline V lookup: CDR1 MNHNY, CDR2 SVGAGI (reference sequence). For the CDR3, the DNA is TGTGCCACCTCGCAAGCGGGACTAAAAACAGATACGCAGTATTTT. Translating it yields CATSQAGLKTDTQYF.